This T cell receptor beta chain is from a study of identifying expanded T cells in peripheral blood. TCRdb's copy holds only in-frame clones and misses some; the assay was immunoSEQ multiplex PCR. Of 120,000 or so clones detected, more than 80% appear once; the ten largest clones hold 3% to 3.5%. Study observations and caveats: Variance in clone template counts between roughly 2-week samples significantly increased with total template count across all healthy donors.

Germline CDR1 reads SGHDN; CDR2 reads FVKESK. The CDR3 covers 16 residues. V shed 1 base and J shed 4 bases, with 16 bases lying between them. With regard to this clone: The target antigen is unknown.

The source material was blood. The receptor was derived from a person aged 18 to 75 in good health. The chain uses TRBV14 and TRBJ1-2; D unresolved. CDR3 residues: CASSQVSGVIGYGYTF. The CDR3 DNA reads as TGTGCCAGCAGCCAAGTCAGCGGGGTCATCGGCTATGGCTACACCTTC.